Listed below are T cell receptor beta chains from one sample, sequenced in a study of human T cells and chemical hapten exposure. TCRdb processed the RACE reads anew with MiXCR; each CDR3 protein has one entry. The table includes tens of thousands of distinct CDR3 sequences, roughly 11% detected once. The sample was whole blood, taken in connection with sensitization to the hapten diphenylcyclopropenone (DPC). The receptors were sampled from a man aged 18-30 years with alopecia areata. Some clones in this sample may be carry-over from other donors' samples. Both conserved end residues are part of each CDR3. A D gene is named only where the DNA matches it firmly. Size tells how often a clone was seen (once, few, many) or the class of an expanded clone, and some rows leave it out.

v_gene	d_gene	j_gene	abundance	CDR3aa	CDR3nt
TRBV20-1	-	TRBJ1-1	many	CSAYRDEAFF	TGCAGTGCCTACAGGGATGAAGCTTTCTTT
TRBV27	-	TRBJ1-3	few	CASSPTGLGNTIYF	TGTGCCAGCAGTCCTACAGGGTTGGGAAACACCATATATTTT
TRBV9	-	TRBJ1-4	-	CASSVDSTNEKLFF	TGTGCCAGCAGCGTAGACTCAACTAATGAAAAACTGTTTTTT
TRBV10-3	TRBD2	TRBJ2-5	many	CAISATWRGEEETQYF	TGTGCCATCAGTGCTACCTGGCGGGGGGAAGAAGAGACCCAGTACTTC
TRBV12-3/TRBV12-4	TRBD2	TRBJ2-2	many	CASTGGSGYTGELFF	TGTGCCAGCACGGGGGGTAGCGGGTACACCGGGGAGCTGTTTTTT
TRBV28	-	TRBJ1-5	many	CASGTFSGQPQHF	TGTGCCAGCGGCACATTCTCGGGGCAGCCCCAGCATTTT
TRBV29-1	-	TRBJ2-2	many	CSVAYARGGAGELFF	TGCAGCGTTGCATACGCCAGGGGAGGAGCCGGGGAGCTGTTTTTT
TRBV6-2/TRBV6-3	-	TRBJ1-4	-	CASSPYEAATNEKLFF	TGTGCCAGCAGCCCCTACGAAGCGGCAACTAATGAAAAACTGTTTTTT
TRBV25-1	-	TRBJ1-1	many	CASREPWNTEAFF	TGTGCCAGCAGGGAACCATGGAACACTGAAGCTTTCTTT
TRBV3-1	-	TRBJ1-1	few	CASSQAGEPEAFF	TGTGCCAGCAGCCAGGCAGGGGAGCCTGAAGCTTTCTTT
TRBV11-2	-	TRBJ2-2	many	CASSSAPEGLFF	TGTGCCAGCAGCTCGGCCCCGGAGGGGCTGTTTTTT
TRBV29-1	TRBD1	TRBJ2-7	-	CSVGGQRGEQYF	TGCAGCGTTGGGGGACAGAGGGGCGAGCAGTACTTC
TRBV15	-	TRBJ2-1	few	CATDQSSYNEQFF	TGTGCCACAGACCAGTCCTCCTACAATGAGCAGTTCTTC
TRBV18	TRBD1	TRBJ1-6	few	CASSTGRGLNSPLHF	TGTGCCAGCTCAACGGGCAGGGGGCTGAATTCACCCCTCCACTTT
TRBV28	TRBD1	TRBJ1-1	-	CASSTKQGLNTEAFF	TGTGCCAGCAGTACCAAACAGGGGCTGAACACTGAAGCTTTCTTT
TRBV9	TRBD1	TRBJ1-1	few	CASSVAGTGHTEAFF	TGTGCCAGCAGCGTAGCGGGGACAGGGCACACTGAAGCTTTCTTT
TRBV19	-	TRBJ1-2	few	CASSGGRANYGYTF	TGTGCCAGTAGTGGCGGCAGGGCTAACTATGGCTACACCTTC
TRBV12-3/TRBV12-4	TRBD1	TRBJ1-2	-	CASSPTGSQGYGYTF	TGTGCCAGCAGTCCGACAGGGTCCCAAGGCTATGGCTACACCTTC
TRBV5-5	-	TRBJ1-1	-	CASSGTGTNTEAFF	TGTGCCAGCAGTGGCACAGGGACGAACACTGAAGCTTTCTTT
TRBV7-9	-	TRBJ1-6	-	CASSRSRENSPLHF	TGTGCCAGCAGTCGAAGCAGGGAAAATTCACCCCTCCACTTT
TRBV6-2/TRBV6-3	-	TRBJ2-5	few	CASSRGTEETQYF	TGTGCCAGCAGCCGGGGGACCGAAGAGACCCAGTACTTC
TRBV7-9	-	TRBJ1-5	few	CASARDSNQPQHF	TGTGCCAGCGCCCGCGACAGCAATCAGCCCCAGCATTTT
TRBV12-3/TRBV12-4	TRBD2	TRBJ2-3	few	CASSLRGLGMTQYF	TGTGCCAGCAGTTTAAGGGGACTAGGAATGACGCAGTATTTT
TRBV18	-	TRBJ2-5	many	CASSPSAERKTQYF	TGTGCCAGCTCACCAAGCGCAGAAAGGAAGACCCAGTACTTC
TRBV3-1	-	TRBJ1-2	few	CASSPEDQGTNYGYTF	TGTGCCAGCAGCCCTGAGGACCAAGGCACTAACTATGGCTACACCTTC
TRBV18	TRBD1	TRBJ2-3	few	CASSPPTGFDTQYF	TGTGCCAGCTCACCACCGACAGGGTTTGATACGCAGTATTTT
TRBV7-9	TRBD1	TRBJ2-5	-	CASSPTGASQETQYF	TGTGCCAGCAGTCCGACAGGGGCCAGCCAAGAGACCCAGTACTTC
TRBV24-1	-	TRBJ1-1	many	CATSDAGGSDTEAFF	TGTGCCACCAGTGACGCGGGGGGATCTGACACTGAAGCTTTCTTT
TRBV20-1	-	TRBJ2-7	-	CSARDAYEQYF	TGCAGTGCTCGGGACGCCTACGAGCAGTACTTC
TRBV28	-	TRBJ2-5	-	CASSPRSPIQETQYF	TGTGCCAGCAGTCCCAGGTCCCCCATCCAAGAGACCCAGTACTTC
TRBV3-1	-	TRBJ2-5	few	CASSQDYSETQYF	TGTGCCAGCAGCCAAGATTATTCGGAGACCCAGTACTTC
TRBV11-1	-	TRBJ1-1	few	CASSLTNTEAFF	TGTGCCAGCAGCTTAACTAACACTGAAGCTTTCTTT
TRBV6-2/TRBV6-3	-	TRBJ2-7	many	CASINRERPYEQYF	TGTGCCAGCATCAACAGGGAGCGCCCCTACGAGCAGTACTTC
TRBV4-1	-	TRBJ1-6	-	CASSPPSGSPLHF	TGCGCCAGCAGCCCCCCCTCCGGCTCACCCCTCCACTTT
TRBV12-3/TRBV12-4	-	TRBJ1-2	-	CASNNWGPPVFDYGYTF	TGTGCCAGCAATAACTGGGGACCGCCCGTCTTCGACTATGGCTACACCTTC
TRBV20-1	-	TRBJ1-6	many	CSAPGQDNSPLHF	TGCAGTGCACCGGGACAAGATAATTCACCCCTCCACTTT
TRBV11-2	-	TRBJ1-6	few	CASSLVQGRSPLHF	TGTGCCAGCAGCTTAGTGCAGGGGAGATCACCCCTCCACTTT
TRBV7-9	-	TRBJ2-5	many	CASSLGGKETQYF	TGTGCCAGCAGCTTAGGAGGGAAAGAGACCCAGTACTTC
TRBV11-2	TRBD1	TRBJ1-4	many	CASSFTIGTGGSTNEKLFF	TGTGCCAGCAGCTTCACAATTGGGACAGGGGGCTCAACTAATGAAAAACTGTTTTTT
TRBV10-2	-	TRBJ2-2	few	CASSESSQFYTGELFF	TGCGCCAGCAGTGAGTCCAGTCAGTTTTATACCGGGGAGCTGTTTTTT
TRBV27	TRBD2	TRBJ2-7	few	CASSFERTSSEQYF	TGTGCCAGCAGTTTCGAGCGGACTAGTAGCGAGCAGTACTTC
TRBV5-6	-	TRBJ1-5	many	CASSPGPRNQPQHF	TGTGCCAGCAGCCCCGGGCCCCGCAATCAGCCCCAGCATTTT
TRBV6-6	TRBD1	TRBJ1-1	-	CASSSTGMNTEAFF	TGTGCCAGCAGTTCGACAGGGATGAACACTGAAGCTTTCTTT
TRBV3-1	-	TRBJ2-3	-	CASSPQPSPTDTQYF	TGTGCCAGCAGCCCTCAGCCGTCTCCGACAGATACGCAGTATTTT
TRBV28	-	TRBJ1-2	few	CASSPTALGYTF	TGTGCCAGCAGCCCGACAGCTCTCGGCTACACCTTC
TRBV9	TRBD1	TRBJ2-7	few	CASSVGWTGAYEQYF	TGTGCCAGCAGCGTAGGATGGACAGGAGCCTACGAGCAGTACTTC
TRBV20-1	-	TRBJ2-7	-	CSAEPGVYEQYF	TGCAGTGCCGAGCCAGGGGTTTACGAGCAGTACTTC
TRBV24-1	TRBD1	TRBJ1-1	-	CATSDFTGGEAFF	TGTGCCACCAGTGATTTCACAGGGGGGGAAGCTTTCTTT
TRBV5-1	-	TRBJ2-3	-	CASSEVNLTPGLPDTQYF	TGCGCCAGCAGCGAAGTAAACCTGACCCCGGGACTGCCAGATACGCAGTATTTT
TRBV6-2/TRBV6-3	-	TRBJ2-7	-	CASSFDGYQYF	TGTGCCAGCAGTTTTGACGGGTATCAGTACTTC
TRBV4-3	TRBD2	TRBJ2-1	-	CASSQDLVAGVFYNEQFF	TGCGCCAGCAGCCAAGATTTGGTAGCGGGGGTTTTCTACAATGAGCAGTTCTTC
TRBV29-1	TRBD2	TRBJ2-7	-	CSILWEGYEQYF	TGCAGCATCCTCTGGGAGGGTTACGAGCAGTACTTC
TRBV5-6	-	TRBJ1-5	-	CASSLGGINQPQHF	TGTGCCAGCAGCTTGGGGGGCATAAATCAGCCCCAGCATTTT
TRBV28	TRBD1	TRBJ2-7	few	CASRTGTGGSYEQYF	TGTGCCAGCAGGACTGGGACAGGGGGCTCCTACGAGCAGTACTTC